The next 29 T cell receptor beta chains were all read from a single sample in a study. Using its own MiXCR run on the 5' RACE reads, TCRdb lists one record per CDR3 protein. Of about 62,000 distinct CDR3 sequences in the sample, around 30% were seen once. Sequencing was performed on tumor-infiltrating naive CD4+ T cells sorted from the breast tumor. Subset in this sample: naive CD4+ T cells, CD4+CD45RA+CD25-. The receptors here all came from a female donor with breast cancer.

The chain employs TRBV5-1 and TRBJ2-7, with TRBD2 matching over 12 bases. The V gene's germline CDR1 is SGHRS and CDR2 YFSETQ. Trimming cost V 0 bases and J 3 bases; bases outside gene matches: 4. CDR3 size: 16 residues. DNA of the CDR3: TGCGCCAGCAGCTTGGTAGAACTAGCGGGAGGCTACGAGCAGTACTTC. Residues: CASSLVELAGGYEQYF.

Points on this clonotype: This may arise from a read error, as a much more abundant clone is one base away. The chain combines TRBV10-3 with TRBJ2-5; 9 bases are shared with TRBD1. Germline V gives CDR1 ENHRY, CDR2 SYGVKD. V lost 4 bases and J lost 6; bases outside the gene matches: 6. The CDR3 totals 14 residues. This CDR3 is CAISGGQGSKTQYF. The CDR3 region has the DNA TGTGCCATCAGTGGGGGACAGGGAAGCAAGACCCAGTACTTC.

This chain joins TRBV20-1 and TRBJ2-7, with 9 nucleotides matching TRBD2. The CDR3 is 15 amino acids. CDR1 and CDR2 (germline): DFQATT, SNEGSKA (reference sequence). With 5 bases clipped from V and 5 bases from J, the junction kept 13 bases outside the gene matches. The CDR3 nucleotides read TGCAGTGCTCCCAAGCCGGGACTAGCCATGAACGAGCAGTACTTC. It translates to CSAPKPGLAMNEQYF.

The genes are TRBV9 and TRBJ2-1, with 10 bases fitting TRBD1. The CDR3 runs to 16 residues. Germline V gene lookup returns CDR1 SGDLS and CDR2 YYNGEE. V dropped 3 bases and J dropped 9; count of bases not matched to a gene: 12. The CDR3 is CASSARSGTGEGEQFF. Written as DNA, the CDR3 is TGTGCCAGCAGCGCCCGTTCCGGGACAGGGGAGGGTGAGCAGTTCTTC.

Comments on this clonotype: At one end the junction does not follow the germline gene, possibly because of a read error. The CDR3 loop reads CAGSSSPGTGVGYTF. The CDR3 bases are TGTGCCGGCAGTAGTAGCCCAGGGACAGGGGTGGGCTACACCTTC. The J gene is TRBJ1-2, the V gene TRBV7-2; 10 bases line up with TRBD1. CDR1 and CDR2 from the germline V gene are SGHTA and FQGNSA. The CDR3 covers 15 residues.

The rearrangement joins TRBV3-1 to TRBJ2-7, with a possible D match to TRBD1 (6 bases). Trimming cost V 4 bases and J 1 base, with 11 bases left between them. In germline, CDR1 is LGHDT, CDR2 YNNKEL (reference sequence). The CDR3 has 14 residues. Here the CDR3 DNA reads TGTGCCAGCAGCCCCCGACAGGTGTCCTACGAGCAGTACTTC. This translates into CASSPRQVSYEQYF.

The J gene is TRBJ1-2, the V gene TRBV6-1, with D perhaps TRBD1 (6 bases). Trimming removed 4 bases at V and 6 bases at J, with 15 bases between. This CDR3 is 14 amino acids long. Germline CDR1 MNHNS, CDR2 SASEGT. The CDR3 loop reads CASSVKQGFHGYTF. The CDR3 DNA follows: TGTGCCAGCAGTGTGAAACAGGGCTTCCATGGCTACACCTTC.

The chain carries TRBV5-1 and TRBJ2-1; 9 bases match TRBD2. V lost 3 bases, J lost 9 bases, and 13 bases stayed unmatched. Germline V lookup: CDR1 SGHRS, CDR2 YFSETQ. CDR3 length equals 16 residues. CDR3: CASSSLGLAASPEQFF. In DNA, the CDR3 is TGCGCCAGCAGCTCGCTGGGACTAGCCGCCTCTCCTGAGCAGTTCTTC.

This clonotype was observed at least ten times. The rearrangement links TRBV7-2 to TRBJ1-1; the match to TRBD1 covers 9 bases. Looked up from germline, CDR1 is SGHTA and CDR2 is FQGNSA. The V gene end was trimmed by 3 bases and the J gene end by 0 bases; junction bases not matched to a gene: 5. The CDR3 runs 16 residues. The CDR3 coding sequence is TGTGCCAGCAGCTTCTCCCGGACAGGGGTGAACACTGAAGCTTTCTTT. Translating gives CASSFSRTGVNTEAFF.

With regard to this clonotype: This may come from a read error, since a much larger clone is one base off. The chain carries TRBV6-5 and TRBJ2-7; 10 bases agree with TRBD1. The CDR3 consists of 17 residues. Germline V gene sequence: CDR1 MNHEY, CDR2 SVGAGI. In DNA form, the CDR3 reads TGTGCCAGCGGTTACTGTTTAAGGGACAGGGGTTGTTACGAGCAGTACTTC. Encoded protein: CASGYCLRDRGCYEQYF.

The table lists this clonotype with a few counts. The chain uses TRBV6-5 and TRBJ1-1; D call uncertain. This CDR3 is 14 amino acids long. Germline V gene lookup returns CDR1 MNHEY and CDR2 SVGAGI. The V end was cut by 2 bases, the J end by 10 bases, with 17 bases between. The CDR3 DNA reads as TGTGCCAGCAGTTACGAGGCCGCCGGACGGGTAGCTTTCTTT. It is translated as CASSYEAAGRVAFF.

The V gene is TRBV4-3, the J gene TRBJ2-7, with D uncertain. CDR3 size: 15 residues. Germline loops: CDR1 LGHNA, CDR2 YSLEER. V was clipped by 0 bases and J by 0 bases, with 9 bases between them. The CDR3 protein is CASSQDYASSYEQYF. The CDR3, as DNA: TGCGCCAGCAGCCAAGACTATGCTAGCTCCTACGAGCAGTACTTC.

This clonotype has a count of ten or more. The chain recombines TRBV9 with TRBJ1-1, with D perhaps TRBD1 (5 bases). The germline V gene has CDR1 SGDLS and CDR2 YYNGEE. Trimming cost V 2 bases and J 8 bases, with 16 bases left between them. This CDR3 spans 14 amino acids. The CDR3 loop reads CASSVRGGGGEAFF. DNA for the CDR3: TGTGCCAGCAGCGTTCGGGGGGGAGGTGGAGAAGCTTTCTTT.

This clonotype was counted ten times or more. The chain combines TRBV5-1 with TRBJ1-1, with 10 bases identical to TRBD1. Trimming removed 4 bases from V and 7 bases from J; junction bases left unmatched: 4. Germline lookup yields CDR1 SGHRS and CDR2 YFSETQ. This CDR3 comprises 13 residues. Here the CDR3 reads CASSRTGGNEAFF. CDR3 in DNA: TGCGCCAGCAGCCGGACAGGGGGAAATGAAGCTTTCTTT.

Note on this clonotype: Being one base from a much bigger clone, this may be a read error. The chain combines TRBV6-5 with TRBJ1-6; weak D call: TRBD1 (6 bases). The CDR3 has 15 residues. Germline loops: CDR1 MNHEY, CDR2 SVGAGI. CDR3 sequence reads: CAGSYSGGPYSPLHF. CDR3 DNA: TGTGCCGGCAGTTACTCCGGGGGCCCTTATTCACCCCTCCACTTT.

The chain recombines TRBV12-3 or TRBV12-4 with TRBJ2-2; no reliable D call. Trimming shortened V by 6 bases and J by 6 bases, and 8 bases separated the two germline ends. The CDR3 sequence is 12 residues long. The CDR3 region has the DNA TGTGCCAGCAGCCCCCCCGCCGGGGAGCTGTTTTTT. Amino acids: CASSPPAGELFF.

The chain links TRBV5-1 to TRBJ1-2; TRBD1 aligns across 7 bases. This CDR3 region has 15 residues. Losses at the gene ends were 0 bases for V and 1 base for J; bases not matched to a gene: 3. The V gene's germline CDR1 is SGHRS and CDR2 YFSETQ. The CDR3 is CASSLDWDSNYGYTF. CDR3 coding DNA: TGCGCCAGCAGCTTGGATTGGGACAGTAACTATGGCTACACCTTC.

This clonotype is categorized as medium-sized. The chain couples TRBV7-2 to TRBJ2-7, with D maybe TRBD2 (5 bases). Germline assignment: CDR1 SGHTA and CDR2 FQGNSA. CDR3 length: 15 amino acids. Trimming removed 5 bases at V and 0 bases at J, with 14 bases between. The CDR3 protein is CASSLRRGSSYEQYF. The DNA of the CDR3 is TGTGCCAGCAGCCTCCGCCGGGGAAGCTCCTACGAGCAGTACTTC.

This clonotype turned up a few times. The rearrangement links TRBV20-1 to TRBJ2-3, with 7 positions matching TRBD2. Germline V lookup: CDR1 DFQATT, CDR2 SNEGSKA (reference sequence). This CDR3 contains 14 residues. V gave up 5 bases and J gave up 2 bases; unmatched junction bases: 7. CDR3 nucleotides: TGCAGTGCTGGACTAAGCGGGGTCACAGATACGCAGTATTTT. This encodes CSAGLSGVTDTQYF.

The gene calls are TRBV9 and TRBJ2-3; a possible D gene is TRBD1 (5 bases). V was pared by 1 base and J by 0 bases, with 12 bases between. Per the germline V gene, CDR1 is SGDLS and CDR2 is YYNGEE. CDR3 length equals 16 residues. The CDR3 bases are TGTGCCAGCAGCGTATTTGGACAAACTAGCACAGATACGCAGTATTTT. It specifies CASSVFGQTSTDTQYF.

The genes are TRBV7-9 and TRBJ2-1, with 7 bases lining up with TRBD2. Germline V lookup: CDR1 SEHNR, CDR2 FQNEAQ (reference sequence). J lost 5 bases, V lost 4 bases, and 14 bases had no gene match. The CDR3 covers 17 residues. For the CDR3, the DNA is TGTGCCAGCAGCTCCCAAGTCCCTAGCGGATATGACAATGAGCAGTTCTTC. It codes for CASSSQVPSGYDNEQFF.

This clonotype was found many times. J is TRBJ1-2 and V is TRBV29-1, with 8 bases lining up with TRBD1. The trim removed 7 bases at V and 6 bases at J, leaving 7 bases unmatched. The CDR3 runs 12 residues. Germline CDR1 reads SQVTM; CDR2 reads ANQGSEA. Here the CDR3 reads CSGVQGVDGYTF. The CDR3 DNA sequence: TGCAGCGGCGTACAGGGGGTGGATGGCTACACCTTC.

The chain carries TRBV5-1 and TRBJ1-1; D uncertain. CDR3 length: 14 residues. V gave up 1 base and J gave up 0 bases, with 7 bases separating them. The germline CDR1 and CDR2 sequences are SGHRS and YFSETQ. CDR3 region: CASSLNGVNTEAFF. CDR3 nucleotides: TGCGCCAGCAGCTTGAATGGCGTGAACACTGAAGCTTTCTTT.

This chain connects TRBV9 to TRBJ1-4; D not resolved. V was clipped by 0 bases and J by 3 bases, with 9 bases between them. The CDR3 has 15 residues. Germline loops: CDR1 SGDLS, CDR2 YYNGEE. This CDR3 reads CASSVGGTPNEKLFF. CDR3 nucleotide sequence: TGTGCCAGCAGCGTAGGGGGAACCCCTAATGAAAAACTGTTTTTT. The full variable domain, its missing parts supplied by reference TRBV9 and TRBJ1-4, is DSGVTQTPKHLITATGQRVTLRCSPRSGDLSVYWYQQSLDQGLQFLIQYYNGEERAKGNILERFSAQQFPDLHSELNLSSLELGDSALYFCASSVGGTPNEKLFFGSGTQLSVL.

The chain employs TRBV4-3 and TRBJ2-7; D is undetermined. Trimming took off 0 bases at V and 1 base at J, with 13 bases between the two ends. This CDR3 comprises 16 residues. Germline CDR1 LGHNA, CDR2 YSLEER. CDR3 protein: CASSQEEAGFSYEQYF. The CDR3, as DNA: TGCGCCAGCAGCCAAGAGGAAGCAGGTTTTTCCTACGAGCAGTACTTC.

The V gene is TRBV28, the J gene TRBJ2-5; no reliable D call. Between the trimmed V and J ends, which lost 2 bases and 7 bases, there was a span of 5 bases. Germline-derived CDR1 and CDR2 are MDHEN and SYDVKM. The CDR3 length is 11 residues. The CDR3 DNA follows: TGTGCCAGCAGTTTAATGGGGACCCAGTACTTC. It encodes CASSLMGTQYF.

V usage is TRBV6-5 and J usage is TRBJ1-3; D gene unclear. Deletions cut 6 bases from V and 1 base from J, with 13 bases between. CDR1 is MNHEY, CDR2 SVGAGI, per germline. The CDR3 loop spans 15 amino acids. The CDR3 protein is CASSKRADSGNTIYF. The CDR3 DNA is TGTGCCAGCAGCAAAAGGGCGGATTCTGGAAACACCATATATTTT.

The chain recombines TRBV21-1 with TRBJ1-2; the table names TRBD1, a call not compared with the DNA. TRBV21-1 is reported as a pseudogene. The CDR3 sequence is 15 residues long. CDR3 nucleotides: TGTGCCAGCACCATTTTTGGGGGGGCTAACTATGGCTACACCTTC. Its translation: CASTIFGGANYGYTF.

Only a few counts were recorded for this clonotype. The chain has TRBV28 and TRBJ2-5, with a possible D match to TRBD1 (6 bases). The CDR3 runs 15 residues. V dropped 6 bases and J dropped 0 bases, with 14 bases sitting between them. Germline CDR1 and CDR2: MDHEN and SYDVKM. This CDR3 reads CASSGQRGYQETQYF. CDR3 coding DNA: TGTGCCAGCAGCGGACAGAGGGGGTACCAAGAGACCCAGTACTTC.